These T cell receptor beta chains were read from a single sample in a study of control samples from healthy donors and cancer patients. TCRdb's copy holds only in-frame clones and misses some; the assay was immunoSEQ multiplex PCR. This table has 70,000 to 85,000 clones, around 80% appearing once. Source material: PBMCs. Source of these receptors: a man in his sixties with head and neck cancer. Each CDR3 is given with its conserved first and last residue. D genes are given only for firm matches. Some rows mark clone size as missing; the rest say once, few, many or name a class of expanded clone.

d_gene: TRBD1; v_gene: TRBV9; abundance: -; j_gene: TRBJ1-6; CDR3aa: CASSVRDSNSPLHF; CDR3nt: TGTGCCAGCAGCGTACGGGACAGTAATTCACCCCTCCACTTT
d_gene: -; v_gene: TRBV30; abundance: few; j_gene: TRBJ1-2; CDR3aa: CAWTSFRGSYGYTF; CDR3nt: TGTGCCTGGACGTCCTTCAGGGGAAGCTATGGCTACACCTTC
d_gene: -; v_gene: TRBV28; abundance: -; j_gene: TRBJ1-5; CDR3aa: CASSLRKGRSNQPQHF; CDR3nt: TGTGCCAGCAGTTTAAGGAAGGGGCGGAGCAATCAGCCCCAGCATTTT
d_gene: TRBD2; v_gene: TRBV2; abundance: -; j_gene: TRBJ2-3; CDR3aa: CASRPGLAVDTQYF; CDR3nt: TGTGCCAGCAGACCCGGACTAGCGGTTGATACGCAGTATTTT
d_gene: TRBD1; v_gene: TRBV18; abundance: -; j_gene: TRBJ2-1; CDR3aa: CASSPRGQGVYNEQFF; CDR3nt: TGTGCCAGCTCACCACGGGGACAGGGGGTCTACAATGAGCAGTTCTTC
d_gene: -; v_gene: TRBV7-8; abundance: -; j_gene: TRBJ2-1; CDR3aa: CASSLGPGRTYNEQFF; CDR3nt: TGTGCCAGCAGCTTAGGTCCGGGGAGGACTTACAATGAGCAGTTCTTC
d_gene: -; v_gene: TRBV5-7; abundance: once; j_gene: TRBJ2-3; CDR3aa: CASSFGRRTDTQYF; CDR3nt: TGTGCCAGCAGCTTCGGGCGGCGCACAGATACGCAGTATTTT
d_gene: -; v_gene: TRBV14; abundance: -; j_gene: TRBJ1-6; CDR3aa: CASSPRTISPLHF; CDR3nt: TGTGCCAGCAGCCCTCGGACAATTTCTCCCCTCCACTTT
d_gene: TRBD2; v_gene: TRBV12-5; abundance: few; j_gene: TRBJ2-3; CDR3aa: CASGLDVRVAGERYTQYF; CDR3nt: TGTGCTAGTGGTTTGGACGTCCGGGTAGCGGGAGAAAGATATACGCAGTATTTT
d_gene: TRBD2; v_gene: TRBV4-2; abundance: few; j_gene: TRBJ2-1; CDR3aa: CASSQGWTSGYNEQFF; CDR3nt: TGTGCCAGCAGCCAAGGATGGACTAGCGGCTACAATGAGCAGTTCTTC
d_gene: TRBD1; v_gene: TRBV7-2; abundance: -; j_gene: TRBJ2-3; CDR3aa: CASSYRQGTQYF; CDR3nt: TGTGCCAGCAGTTATCGACAGGGTACGCAGTATTTT